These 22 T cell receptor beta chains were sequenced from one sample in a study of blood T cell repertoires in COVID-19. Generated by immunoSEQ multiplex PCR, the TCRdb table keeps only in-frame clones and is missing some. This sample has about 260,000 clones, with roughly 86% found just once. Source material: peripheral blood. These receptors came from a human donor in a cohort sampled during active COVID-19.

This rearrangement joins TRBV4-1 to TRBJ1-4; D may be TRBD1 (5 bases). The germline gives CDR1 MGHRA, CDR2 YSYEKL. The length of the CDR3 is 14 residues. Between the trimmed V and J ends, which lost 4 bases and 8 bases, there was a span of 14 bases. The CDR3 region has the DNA TGCGCCAGCAGCCTTGTAGGGGTCGTCGAAAAACTGTTTTTT. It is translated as CASSLVGVVEKLFF.

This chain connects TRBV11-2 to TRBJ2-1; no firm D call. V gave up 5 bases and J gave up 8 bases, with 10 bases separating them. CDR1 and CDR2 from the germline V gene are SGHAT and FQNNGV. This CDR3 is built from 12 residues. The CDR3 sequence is CASSPGSDEQFF. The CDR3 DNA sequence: TGTGCCAGCAGCCCCGGTTCGGATGAGCAGTTCTTC.

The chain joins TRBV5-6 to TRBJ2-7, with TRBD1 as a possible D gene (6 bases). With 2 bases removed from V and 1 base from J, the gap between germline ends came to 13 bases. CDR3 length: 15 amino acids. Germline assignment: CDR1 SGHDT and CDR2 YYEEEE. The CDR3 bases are TGTGCCAGCAGCTTAACAGGGAGCACTTCCTACGAGCAGTACTTC. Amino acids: CASSLTGSTSYEQYF.

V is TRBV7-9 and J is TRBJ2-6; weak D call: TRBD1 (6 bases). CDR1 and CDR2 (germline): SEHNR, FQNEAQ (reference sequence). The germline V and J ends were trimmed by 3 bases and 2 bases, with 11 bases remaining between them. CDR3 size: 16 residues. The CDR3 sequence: CASSFFGGAGANVLTF. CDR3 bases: TGTGCCAGCAGCTTCTTTGGGGGCGCTGGGGCCAACGTCCTGACTTTC. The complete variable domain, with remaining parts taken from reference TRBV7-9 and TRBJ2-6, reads DTGVSQNPRHKITKRGQNVTFRCDPISEHNRLYWYRQTLGQGPEFLTYFQNEAQLEKSRLLSDRFSAERPKGSFSTLEIQRTEQGDSAMYLCASSFFGGAGANVLTFGAGSRLTVL.

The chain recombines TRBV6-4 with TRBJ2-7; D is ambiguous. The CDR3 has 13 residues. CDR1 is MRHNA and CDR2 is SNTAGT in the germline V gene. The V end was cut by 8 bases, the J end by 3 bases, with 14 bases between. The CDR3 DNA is TGTGCCAGCGTCGACGACTTCTACTACGAGCAGTACTTC. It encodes CASVDDFYYEQYF.

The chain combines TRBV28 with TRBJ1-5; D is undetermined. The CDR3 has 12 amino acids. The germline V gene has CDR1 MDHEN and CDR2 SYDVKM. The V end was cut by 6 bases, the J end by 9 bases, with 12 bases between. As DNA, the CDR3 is TGTGCCAGCAGCACCAGCCCGGGGCCCCAGCATTTT. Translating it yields CASSTSPGPQHF. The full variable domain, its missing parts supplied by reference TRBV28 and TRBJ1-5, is DVKVTQSSRYLVKRTGEKVFLECVQDMDHENMFWYRQDPGLGLRLIYFSYDVKMKEKGDIPEGYSVSREKKERFSLILESASTNQTSMYLCASSTSPGPQHFGDGTRLSIL.

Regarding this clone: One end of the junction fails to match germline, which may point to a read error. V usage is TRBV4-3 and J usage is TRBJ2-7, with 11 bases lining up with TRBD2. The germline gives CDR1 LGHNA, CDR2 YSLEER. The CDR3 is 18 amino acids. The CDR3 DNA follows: TGCGCCAGCAGCCAAGGGGGGCTAGCGGGGGGCCCCTTCTACGAGCAGTATTTC. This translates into CASSQGGLAGGPFYEQYF.

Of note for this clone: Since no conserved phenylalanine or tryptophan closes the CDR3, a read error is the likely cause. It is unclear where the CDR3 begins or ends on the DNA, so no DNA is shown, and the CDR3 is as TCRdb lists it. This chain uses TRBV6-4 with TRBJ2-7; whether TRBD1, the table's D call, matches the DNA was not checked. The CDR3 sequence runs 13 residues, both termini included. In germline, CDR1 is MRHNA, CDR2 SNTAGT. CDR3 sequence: CASSDRDRVGSAP.

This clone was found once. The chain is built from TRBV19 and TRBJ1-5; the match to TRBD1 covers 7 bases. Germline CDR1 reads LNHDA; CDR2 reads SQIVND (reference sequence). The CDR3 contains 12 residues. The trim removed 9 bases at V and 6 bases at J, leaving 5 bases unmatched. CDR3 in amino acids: CASQQGSQPQHF. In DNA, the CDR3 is TGTGCCAGCCAACAGGGGAGTCAGCCCCAGCATTTT.

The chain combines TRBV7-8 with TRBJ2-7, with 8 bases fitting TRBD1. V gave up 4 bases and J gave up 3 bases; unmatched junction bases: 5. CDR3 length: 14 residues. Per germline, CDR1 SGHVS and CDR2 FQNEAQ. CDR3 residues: CASSSATGDYEQYF. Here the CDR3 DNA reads TGTGCCAGCAGCTCCGCGACAGGGGACTACGAGCAGTACTTC.

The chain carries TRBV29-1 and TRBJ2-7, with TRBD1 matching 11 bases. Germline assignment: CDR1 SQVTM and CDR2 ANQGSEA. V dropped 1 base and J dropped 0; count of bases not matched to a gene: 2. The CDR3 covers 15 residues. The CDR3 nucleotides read TGCAGCGTTGAAGGGGACAGGGGGAACTCCTACGAGCAGTACTTC. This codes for CSVEGDRGNSYEQYF.

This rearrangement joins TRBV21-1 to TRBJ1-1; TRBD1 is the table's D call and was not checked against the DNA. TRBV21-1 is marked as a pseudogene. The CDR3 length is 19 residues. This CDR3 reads CASSATFPTEWALNTEAFF. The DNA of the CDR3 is TGTGCCAGCAGCGCAACCTTTCCCACCGAGTGGGCCCTGAACACTGAAGCTTTCTTT.

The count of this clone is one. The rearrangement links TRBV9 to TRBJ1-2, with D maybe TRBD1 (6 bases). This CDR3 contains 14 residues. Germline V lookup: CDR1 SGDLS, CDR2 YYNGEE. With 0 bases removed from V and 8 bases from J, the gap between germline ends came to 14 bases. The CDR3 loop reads CASSVALSGEGYTF. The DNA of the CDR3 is TGTGCCAGCAGCGTAGCTTTGTCAGGGGAAGGCTACACCTTC.

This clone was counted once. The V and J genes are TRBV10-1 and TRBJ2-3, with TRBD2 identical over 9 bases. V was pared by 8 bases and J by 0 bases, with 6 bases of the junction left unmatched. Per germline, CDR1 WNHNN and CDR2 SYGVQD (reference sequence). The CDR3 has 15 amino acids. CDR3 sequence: CASSLLAGSTDTQYF. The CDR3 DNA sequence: TGCGCCAGCTCCCTCCTAGCGGGAAGCACAGATACGCAGTATTTT.

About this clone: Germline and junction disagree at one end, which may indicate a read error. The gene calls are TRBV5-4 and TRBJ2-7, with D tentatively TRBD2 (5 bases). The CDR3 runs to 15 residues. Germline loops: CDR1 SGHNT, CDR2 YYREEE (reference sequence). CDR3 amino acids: CASSNWTDEIVRTFF. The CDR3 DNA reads TGTGCCAGCAGCAACTGGACTGACGAGATTGTTAGGACCTTCTTC.

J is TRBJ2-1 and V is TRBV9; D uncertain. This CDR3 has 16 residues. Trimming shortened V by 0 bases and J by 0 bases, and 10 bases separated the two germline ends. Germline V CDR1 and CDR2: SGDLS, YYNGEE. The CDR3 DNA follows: TGTGCCAGCAGCGTAGGAGGCTCTTACTCCTACAATGAGCAGTTCTTC. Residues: CASSVGGSYSYNEQFF.

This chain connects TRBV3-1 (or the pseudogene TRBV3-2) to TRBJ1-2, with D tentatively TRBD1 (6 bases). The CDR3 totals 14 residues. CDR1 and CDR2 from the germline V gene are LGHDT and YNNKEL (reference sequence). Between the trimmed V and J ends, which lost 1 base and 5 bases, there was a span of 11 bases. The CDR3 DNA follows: TGTGCCAGCAGCCAAGTACAGGGTGATTATGGCTACACCTTC. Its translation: CASSQVQGDYGYTF.

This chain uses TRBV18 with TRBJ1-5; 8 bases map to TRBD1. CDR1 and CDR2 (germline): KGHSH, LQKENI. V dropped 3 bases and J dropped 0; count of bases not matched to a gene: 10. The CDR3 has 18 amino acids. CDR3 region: CASSPQMWDRISNQPQHF. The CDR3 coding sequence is TGTGCCAGCTCACCCCAGATGTGGGACAGGATTAGCAATCAGCCCCAGCATTTT.

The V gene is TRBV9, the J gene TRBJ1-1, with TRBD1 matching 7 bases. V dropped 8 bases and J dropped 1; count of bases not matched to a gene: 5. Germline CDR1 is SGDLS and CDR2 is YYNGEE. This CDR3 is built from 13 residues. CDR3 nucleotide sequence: TGTGCCAGTACGGACAGGCAGAACACTGAAGCTTTCTTT. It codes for CASTDRQNTEAFF.

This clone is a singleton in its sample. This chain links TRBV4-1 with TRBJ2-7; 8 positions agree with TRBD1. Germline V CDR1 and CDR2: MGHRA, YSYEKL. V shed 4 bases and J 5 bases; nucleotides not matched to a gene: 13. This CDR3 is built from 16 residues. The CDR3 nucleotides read TGCGCCAGCAGCCGCCCTGACACGGGACAGGTCCACGAGCAGTACTTC. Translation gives CASSRPDTGQVHEQYF.

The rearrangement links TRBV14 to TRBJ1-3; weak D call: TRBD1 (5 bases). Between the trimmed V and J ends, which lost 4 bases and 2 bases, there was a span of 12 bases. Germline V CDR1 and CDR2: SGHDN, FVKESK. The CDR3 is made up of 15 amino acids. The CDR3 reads CASSLIRGTGNTIYF. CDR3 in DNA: TGTGCCAGCAGCCTTATCCGGGGGACTGGAAACACCATATATTTT.

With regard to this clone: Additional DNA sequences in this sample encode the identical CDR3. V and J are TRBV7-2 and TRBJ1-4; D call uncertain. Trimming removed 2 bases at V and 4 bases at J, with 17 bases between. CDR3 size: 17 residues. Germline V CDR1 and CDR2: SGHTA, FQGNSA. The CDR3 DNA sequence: TGTGCCAGCAGCTTAAAGGACTCTGGCTTAAGTAATGAAAAACTGTTTTTT. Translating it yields CASSLKDSGLSNEKLFF.